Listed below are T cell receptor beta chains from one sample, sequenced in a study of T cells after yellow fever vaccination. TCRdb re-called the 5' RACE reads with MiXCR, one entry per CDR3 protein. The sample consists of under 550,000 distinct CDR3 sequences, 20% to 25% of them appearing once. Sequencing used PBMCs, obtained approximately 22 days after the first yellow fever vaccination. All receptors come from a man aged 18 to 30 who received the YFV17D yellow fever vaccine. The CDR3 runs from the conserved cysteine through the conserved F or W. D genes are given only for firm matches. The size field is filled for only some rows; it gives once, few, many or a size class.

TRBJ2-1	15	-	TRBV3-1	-	CASSPTRDSYNEQFF	TGTGCCAGCAGCCCGACAAGGGACTCCTACAATGAGCAGTTCTTC
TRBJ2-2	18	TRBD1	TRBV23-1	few	CASSQSKTGTDYTGELFF	TGCGCCAGCAGTCAATCGAAAACCGGGACAGATTACACCGGGGAGCTGTTTTTT
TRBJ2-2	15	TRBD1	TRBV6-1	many	CASSRQDRVNGELFF	TGTGCCAGCAGTCGGCAGGACAGGGTGAACGGGGAGCTGTTTTTT
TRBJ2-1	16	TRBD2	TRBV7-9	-	CASSLLISGVYNEQFF	TGTGCCAGCAGCCTTTTAATTAGCGGGGTTTACAATGAGCAGTTCTTC
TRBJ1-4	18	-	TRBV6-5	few	CASSYLGAGEWSREKLFF	TGTGCCAGCAGTTACTTAGGGGCAGGAGAATGGAGTCGGGAAAAACTGTTTTTT
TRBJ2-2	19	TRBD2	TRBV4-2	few	CASSTPGLAGPLNTGELFF	TGTGCCAGCAGCACCCCGGGACTAGCGGGGCCACTGAACACCGGGGAGCTGTTTTTT
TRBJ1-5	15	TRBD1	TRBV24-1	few	CATSEQGRLNQPQHF	TGTGCCACCAGTGAACAGGGGCGCCTCAATCAGCCCCAGCATTTT
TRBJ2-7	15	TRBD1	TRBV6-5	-	CASSYIDRGRDEQYF	TGTGCCAGCAGTTATATCGACAGGGGGCGAGACGAGCAGTACTTC
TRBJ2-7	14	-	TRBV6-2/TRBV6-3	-	CASSRKLPLDEQYF	TGTGCCAGCAGTCGGAAATTACCCCTTGACGAGCAGTACTTC
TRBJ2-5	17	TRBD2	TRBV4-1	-	CASSQVIPSGKQETQYF	TGCGCCAGCAGCCAAGTCATCCCTAGCGGGAAACAAGAGACCCAGTACTTC
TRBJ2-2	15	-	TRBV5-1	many	CASSLGRMNTGELFF	TGCGCCAGCAGCTTGGGACGGATGAACACCGGGGAGCTGTTTTTT
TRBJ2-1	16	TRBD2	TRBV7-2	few	CASSSGLAGGQSEQFF	TGTGCCAGCAGCTCGGGACTAGCGGGGGGGCAGAGTGAGCAGTTCTTC
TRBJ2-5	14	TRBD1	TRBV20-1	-	CSATKTGDMETQYF	TGCAGTGCTACCAAGACAGGGGATATGGAGACCCAGTACTTC
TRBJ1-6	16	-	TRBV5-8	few	CASSLFWISYNSPLHF	TGTGCCAGCAGCTTGTTCTGGATTTCCTATAATTCACCCCTCCACTTT
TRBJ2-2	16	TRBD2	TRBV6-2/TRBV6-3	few	CASSNTGGLGTGELFF	TGTGCCAGCAGCAACACGGGGGGGCTGGGGACCGGGGAGCTGTTTTTT
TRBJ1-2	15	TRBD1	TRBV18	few	CASSPDRAGKDGYTF	TGTGCCAGCTCACCGGACAGGGCTGGGAAGGATGGCTACACCTTC
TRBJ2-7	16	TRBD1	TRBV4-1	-	CASSHRTGVVFHEQYF	TGCGCCAGCAGCCACCGGACAGGGGTGGTCTTCCACGAGCAGTACTTC
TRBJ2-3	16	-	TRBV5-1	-	CASSPRAGAYTDTQYF	TGCGCCAGCAGCCCACGGGCGGGGGCCTACACAGATACGCAGTATTTT
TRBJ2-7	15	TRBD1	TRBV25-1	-	CASLRPGQGRGEQYF	TGTGCCAGCCTAAGGCCGGGACAGGGGCGCGGGGAGCAGTACTTC
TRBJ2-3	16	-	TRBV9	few	CASSVQGRATTDTQYF	TGTGCCAGCAGCGTACAGGGAAGGGCCACCACAGATACGCAGTATTTT
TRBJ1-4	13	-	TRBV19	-	CASSRDRDEKLFF	TGTGCCAGTAGTAGAGACAGAGATGAAAAACTGTTTTTT
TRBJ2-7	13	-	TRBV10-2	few	CASREDLWYEQYF	TGCGCCAGCAGAGAGGACTTGTGGTACGAGCAGTACTTC
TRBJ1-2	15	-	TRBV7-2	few	CASSPSGGLNYGYTF	TGTGCCAGCAGCCCGTCGGGGGGGCTCAACTATGGCTACACCTTC
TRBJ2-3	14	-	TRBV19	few	CASNLQGRHGTQYF	TGTGCCAGTAATCTCCAGGGACGCCACGGTACGCAGTATTTT
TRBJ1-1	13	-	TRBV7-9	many	CASSLGSGQEAFF	TGTGCCAGCAGCTTAGGGTCAGGACAAGAAGCTTTCTTT
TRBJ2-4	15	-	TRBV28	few	CASSKAREAKNIQYF	TGTGCCAGCAGCAAGGCTCGGGAAGCCAAAAACATTCAGTACTTC